Sequencing of this TCR beta chain was carried out in a study of blood T cells in healthy people across ages. The study's findings and limits: Conclusively comparing naive with antigen-experienced cells was impossible with unsorted PBMCs. The authors considered diversity estimates from one million T cells to be underestimates.

CDR1 and CDR2 from the germline V gene are DFQATT and SNEGSKA (reference sequence). Losses at the gene ends were 0 bases for V and 3 bases for J; bases not matched to a gene: 8. CDR3 length: 15 residues. With a J-beta primer mix and a sample-barcoded 5' primer, a second PCR ran about 6 to 11 cycles. All cDNA molecules were each tagged by a template-switch adaptor with 12 random nucleotides. Each sample yielded at least 3 million CDR3-containing paired-end reads. TCRdb fed the 5' RACE reads into MiXCR, producing one record per CDR3 protein. Of approximately 810,000 distinct CDR3 sequences listed, 29% are singletons. Worth noting for this clonotype: Its target is unknown.

The chain joins TRBV20-1 to TRBJ2-7, with 7 bases fitting TRBD1. The receptor's source is a woman of 80 years or more in good health. Sequencing was done on a sample of blood. In DNA, the CDR3 is TGCAGTGCTAGAGATCAATCCAGGGGGAGCTACGAGCAGTACTTC. As protein: CSARDQSRGSYEQYF.